Below, one TCR beta chain is given with its context. For the second PCR, which ran for about 7 to 11 cycles, a sample-barcoded 5' primer and a J-beta primer mix were used. TCRdb re-derived calls from the 5' RACE reads in MiXCR, one entry per CDR3 protein. Of over a million distinct CDR3 sequences in the sample, 45% to 70% are singletons; the top ten hold roughly 6.3%. These data originate in a study of blood T cells in healthy people across ages. V was pared by 1 base and J by 9 bases, with 6 bases of the junction left unmatched. The CDR3 covers 15 residues. The germline V gene encodes CDR1 LGHNA and CDR2 YNFKEQ.

This TCR came from a man between 18 and 29 years old in good health. Material: blood. V usage is TRBV4-2 and J usage is TRBJ2-1, with 10 bases identical to TRBD2. The CDR3 nucleotides read TGTGCCAGCAGCCAAGGGATAGCGGGAGGATCTGAGCAGTTCTTC. It specifies CASSQGIAGGSEQFF.